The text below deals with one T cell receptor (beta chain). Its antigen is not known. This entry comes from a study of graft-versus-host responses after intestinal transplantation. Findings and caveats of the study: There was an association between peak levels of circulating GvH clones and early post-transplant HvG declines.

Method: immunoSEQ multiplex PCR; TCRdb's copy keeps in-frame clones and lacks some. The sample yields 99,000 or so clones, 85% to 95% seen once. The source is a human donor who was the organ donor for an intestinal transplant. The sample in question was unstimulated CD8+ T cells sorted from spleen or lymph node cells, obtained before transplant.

CDR3 sequence: CASSKLGSKETQYF. CDR3 bases: TGTGCCAGCAGTAAGCTAGGTAGTAAAGAGACCCAGTACTTC. The chain carries TRBV6-1 and TRBJ2-5; D is undetermined. The CDR3 runs to 14 residues. The germline V gene encodes CDR1 MNHNS and CDR2 SASEGT. Trimming took 5 bases from V and 3 from J, leaving 13 bases between them.